These T cell receptor beta chains were read from a single sample in a study of cytomegalovirus exposure and HLA in healthy donors. Data came from immunoSEQ multiplex PCR; TCRdb stores just in-frame clones and leaves some out. The sample table includes about 150,000 clones. The sequenced sample was PBMCs. All receptors come from a man aged 25-40 years in good health and CMV-seronegative. Both conserved end residues are part of each CDR3. The D gene is left open where the match is weak. The size field is filled for only some rows; it gives once, few, many or a size class.

D	size	V	J	DNA	CDR3
NA	NA	TRBV7-7	TRBJ2-1	TGTGCCAGCAGCTTAGAAAAGGGGAATGAGCAGTTCTTC	CASSLEKGNEQFF
TRBD1	NA	TRBV5-4	TRBJ2-3	TGTGCCAGCAGCGGGGGACAGGGGATACGCTTTAGCACAGATACGCAGTATTTT	CASSGGQGIRFSTDTQYF
NA	NA	TRBV7-7	TRBJ2-2	TGTGCCAGCAGCTCCGACAGCATTAACACCGGGGAGCTGTTTTTT	CASSSDSINTGELFF
TRBD2	NA	TRBV4-2	TRBJ2-7	TGTGCCAGCAGCCACATTTCTAGCGGGAGTATGTACGAGCAGTACTTC	CASSHISSGSMYEQYF
NA	NA	TRBV9	TRBJ2-1	TGTGCCAGCAGCGTAGGCCCCCCGGACTGGGGTTACAATGAGCAGTTCTTC	CASSVGPPDWGYNEQFF
NA	NA	TRBV2	TRBJ1-4	TGTGCCAGCAGTGGACAAGCTAATGAAAAACTGTTTTTT	CASSGQANEKLFF
TRBD1	medium-sized	TRBV6-4	TRBJ2-2	TGTGCCAGCAGCCCGACAGGGGACTTGAACACCGGGGAGCTGTTTTTT	CASSPTGDLNTGELFF
TRBD2	NA	TRBV6-1	TRBJ2-1	TGTGCCAGCAGTGAAGTGCTTAGAGCGGGGCCCCAGTTCTTC	CASSEVLRAGPQFF
NA	NA	TRBV15	TRBJ1-3	TGTGCCACTACACAGGGAACTGGAAACACCATATATTTT	CATTQGTGNTIYF
TRBD2	NA	TRBV7-3	TRBJ2-7	TGTGCCAGCAGCTTCCGGGAGGGTCCCCACGAGCAGTACTTC	CASSFREGPHEQYF
TRBD1	NA	TRBV18	TRBJ1-1	TGTGCCAGCTCACCAAGGAACAGGGGGGGCACTGAAGCTTTCTTT	CASSPRNRGGTEAFF
TRBD1	NA	TRBV6-1	TRBJ2-1	TGTGCCAGCAGTGAAGGGGGTCTGCGGGACAGGGCTCAGAATGAGCAGTTCTTC	CASSEGGLRDRAQNEQFF
NA	NA	TRBV29-1	TRBJ1-1	TGCAGCGTTGTGAGGGGGGGAGTGAACACTGAAGCTTTCTTT	CSVVRGGVNTEAFF
NA	NA	TRBV10-3	TRBJ2-3	TGTGCCATCAGTGTAACCCCGGGTGTGGGTGAAGCAGATACGCAGTATTTT	CAISVTPGVGEADTQYF
TRBD1	NA	TRBV5-4	TRBJ1-1	TGTGCCAGCAGCTCCAAGGACAGGGGCCTCAACACTGAAGCTTTCTTT	CASSSKDRGLNTEAFF
TRBD1	NA	TRBV30	TRBJ1-4	TGTGCCTGGAGTGGGGGGACAGGGGCTAATGAAAAACTGTTTTTT	CAWSGGTGANEKLFF
NA	NA	TRBV6-1	TRBJ2-7	TGTGCCACCCGGACAGCCTACGAGCAGTACTTC	CATRTAYEQYF
NA	NA	TRBV18	TRBJ1-1	TGTGCCAGCTCACCGCGAGATCAGGGGAACACTGAAGCTTTCTTT	CASSPRDQGNTEAFF
NA	NA	TRBV2	TRBJ2-3	TGTGCCAGCAGTGTGTCTCTCACTAGGATTGCAGATACGCAGTATTTT	CASSVSLTRIADTQYF
NA	NA	TRBV28	TRBJ1-2	TGTGCCAGCAGTTTAGTTGCGCTCAACTATGGCTACACCTTC	CASSLVALNYGYTF
TRBD1	NA	TRBV19	TRBJ2-1	TGTGCCAGTAGTATTACTGGACAGGGGACCCAGCAGTTCTTC	CASSITGQGTQQFF
TRBD1	NA	TRBV25-1	TRBJ1-1	TGTGCCAGCAGGGAAACAGGGGGGAGCACTGAAGCTTTCTTT	CASRETGGSTEAFF
NA	NA	TRBV7-6	TRBJ2-7	TGTGCCAGCAGCTCCTTTGAGGGACTTGCCTACGAGCAGTACTTC	CASSSFEGLAYEQYF
TRBD2	NA	TRBV19	TRBJ2-2	TGTGCCAGTATTGGACTAGCAAACACCGGGGAGCTGTTTTTT	CASIGLANTGELFF
NA	NA	TRBV5-1	TRBJ2-2	TGCGCCAGCAGCTTGGCTGGACAGAACACCGGGGAGCTGTTTTTT	CASSLAGQNTGELFF
TRBD1	NA	TRBV7-3	TRBJ1-1	TGTGCCAGCAGCTCTACAGGGGGCGCCACTGAAGCTTTCTTT	CASSSTGGATEAFF
NA	NA	TRBV7-9	TRBJ2-7	TGTGCCAGCAGCTTAGAAGAGCTTTTAAACTACGAGCAGTACTTC	CASSLEELLNYEQYF
TRBD2	NA	TRBV11-2	TRBJ2-1	TGTGCCAGCAGCTTACAATTCCTAGCGGCCAACAATGAGCAGTTCTTC	CASSLQFLAANNEQFF
NA	NA	TRBV18	TRBJ1-1	TGTGCCAGCTCTCCCAGCCCTGGCGGCACTGAAGCTTTCTTT	CASSPSPGGTEAFF
TRBD1	NA	TRBV5-1	TRBJ2-1	TGCGCCAGCAGCTTCGGGACAGGGATATACAATGAGCAGTTCTTC	CASSFGTGIYNEQFF
TRBD1	NA	TRBV5-1	TRBJ2-7	TGCGCCAGCAGCCTGGACAGGGGGCCTTCCTACGAGCAGTACTTC	CASSLDRGPSYEQYF
NA	NA	TRBV6-1	TRBJ1-3	TGTGCCAGCAGAACAGGGTCTGGAAACACCATATATTTT	CASRTGSGNTIYF
NA	NA	TRBV23-1	TRBJ2-5	TGCGCCAGCAGCCCACAGGGCGAGCAAGAGACCCAGTACTTC	CASSPQGEQETQYF
NA	NA	TRBV5-1	TRBJ2-7	TGCGCCAGCAGCTTGTCAGAAAGCTACGAGCAGTACTTC	CASSLSESYEQYF
TRBD1	NA	TRBV2	TRBJ2-7	TGTGCCAGCACCGGGACAGAATTCGCCGAGCAGTACTTC	CASTGTEFAEQYF
NA	NA	TRBV6-4	TRBJ2-1	TGTGCCAGCAGCCCTGGGACATACCTCTACAATGAGCAGTTCTTC	CASSPGTYLYNEQFF
NA	NA	TRBV5-1	TRBJ2-2	TGCGCCAGCAGCACGACTAGTTACACCGGGGAGCTGTTTTTT	CASSTTSYTGELFF
TRBD1	NA	TRBV5-1	TRBJ2-7	TGCGCCAGCAGGGCCGGGACAGGGTTACAATACGAGCAGTACTTC	CASRAGTGLQYEQYF
NA	NA	TRBV11-2	TRBJ1-3	TGTGCCAGCAGCTTAGTGTGGGGGGGCATCTCTGGAAACACCATATATTTT	CASSLVWGGISGNTIYF
NA	NA	TRBV5-6	TRBJ1-5	TGTGCCAGCAGCTTGGCAGGTCTCAATCAGCCCCAGCATTTT	CASSLAGLNQPQHF
TRBD1	NA	TRBV14	TRBJ1-2	TGTGCCAGCAGCAAAGGACAGGCACCTCATGGCTACACCTTC	CASSKGQAPHGYTF
NA	NA	TRBV6-5	TRBJ1-6	TGTGCCAGCAAGAAGGGGCTAAATTCACCCCTCCACTTT	CASKKGLNSPLHF
TRBD1	NA	TRBV28	TRBJ2-3	TGTGCCAGCAGTTCTCCCGACAGGGGGTTGACGGTAGATACGCAGTATTTT	CASSSPDRGLTVDTQYF
TRBD2	NA	TRBV4-3	TRBJ2-1	TGCGCCAGCAGCCAAGATATCGCGACTAGCTGGTACAATGAGCAGTTCTTC	CASSQDIATSWYNEQFF
TRBD1	NA	TRBV2	TRBJ1-5	TGTGCCAGCACCGAACAGGGGGACTATCAGCCCCAGCATTTT	CASTEQGDYQPQHF